This T cell receptor (beta chain) stems from a study of immune evolution from preneoplasia to lung adenocarcinoma. Overall study: HLA loss of heterozygosity: roughly 6.6% AIS, about 15% MIA, around 35% ADC, none AAH. The study, taken as a whole, reports: Compared with EGFR-mutant or double wild-type lesions, KRAS-mutant nodules were more clonal. Top clone share appeared to fall from AAH through AIS, MIA, adenocarcinoma.

Patient tissue came from resections in Japan or China, 2014–2017. Profiled with immunoSEQ multiplex PCR; TCRdb holds only in-frame clones, not every one. This sample has over 9,000 clones, with 70% to 80% found just once. CDR3 length: 14 amino acids. Germline CDR1 and CDR2: SGDLS and YYNGEE. V was shortened by 0 bases and J by 11 bases, with 16 bases between the two germline ends. For this clone: What it binds is unknown.

The genes are TRBV9 and TRBJ2-3, with a weak D call TRBD1 (5 bases). The source material was FFPE minimally invasive lung adenocarcinoma tissue. The TCR originated in an older donor with lung adenocarcinoma. Written as DNA, the CDR3 is TGTGCCAGCAGCGTAGATGGGGCCGAGGTTGTGCAGTATTTT. This translates into CASSVDGAEVVQYF.